These T cell receptor beta chains were read from a single sample in a study of blood T cell repertoires in COVID-19. Clones were sequenced by immunoSEQ multiplex PCR, and TCRdb holds only the in-frame ones, with some missing. Found here are some 32,000 clones, 85% to 90% of them singletons; the top ten hold roughly 28%. The specimen sequenced was peripheral blood. These receptors all come from a human donor in a cohort sampled during active COVID-19. The CDR3 runs from the conserved cysteine through the conserved F or W. Fields, in order: CDR3 protein, J gene, V gene.

CASSIGRSSYEQYF	TRBJ2-7	TRBV19
CASSLVPTGDYGYTF	TRBJ1-2	TRBV4-2
CASSPRGRATGELFF	TRBJ2-2	TRBV5-1
CASSSRHPAGELFF	TRBJ2-2	TRBV21-1
CASSQEGTSSGNTIYF	TRBJ1-3	TRBV4-1
CASSLGDRAYEQYF	TRBJ2-7	TRBV5-1
CASSRRPEGNIQYF	TRBJ2-4	TRBV7-9
CASSLITSGVGEQFF	TRBJ2-1	TRBV7-3
CASSSGGAVGELFF	TRBJ2-2	TRBV6-6
CASRSRAMNTEAFF	TRBJ1-1	TRBV5-4
CASSMRTAASAAFF	TRBJ1-1	TRBV5-4
CASSAGTSGGQETQYF	TRBJ2-5	TRBV2
CASSLDQYGYTF	TRBJ1-2	TRBV5-1
CASSLAASGIYGYTF	TRBJ1-2	TRBV5-8
CASSETGNYGYTF	TRBJ1-2	TRBV10-1
CASSIRGGSGANVLTF	TRBJ2-6	TRBV19
CASSRTGGRGDEQYF	TRBJ2-7	TRBV7-8
CASRRANEKLFF	TRBJ1-4	TRBV6-5
CASSWVSGGDDEETQYF	TRBJ2-5	TRBV5-6
CATSRGGDEKLFF	TRBJ1-4	TRBV15
CASSEGTGWGQETQYF	TRBJ2-5	TRBV6-1
CATSRDGQGDTEAFF	TRBJ1-1	TRBV15
CASSSPGQTIAKNIQYF	TRBJ2-4	TRBV5-4
CASSPRQGYNEQFF	TRBJ2-1	TRBV18
CASGQPRGYTF	TRBJ1-2	TRBV2
CASSRRQSNQPQHF	TRBJ1-5	TRBV6-5
CASSSGEKLFF	TRBJ1-4	TRBV28
CASSLHDTKNTEAFF	TRBJ1-1	TRBV5-5
CASSPGTGYEQYF	TRBJ2-7	TRBV18
CASSRSRGVWEQYF	TRBJ2-7	TRBV5-1
CASSAPSGVSYEQYF	TRBJ2-7	TRBV10-2
CASSLSGGVETQYF	TRBJ2-5	TRBV5-1
CASSSQDNSPLHF	TRBJ1-6	TRBV6-6
CATSLIQLIYGYTF	TRBJ1-2	TRBV24-1
CASTLGRGVLNYGYTF	TRBJ1-2	TRBV6-6
CASSLGQVYEQYF	TRBJ2-7	TRBV12-3/TRBV12-4
CASGTGGLGSPLHF	TRBJ1-6	TRBV19
CASSQAGTGGRLTGELFF	TRBJ2-2	TRBV3-1/TRBV3-2
CASSLVQSYEQYF	TRBJ2-7	TRBV12-3/TRBV12-4
CASSLSAGGPTDTQYF	TRBJ2-3	TRBV5-1
CASSKRDRAYEQYF	TRBJ2-7	TRBV19